A selection of T cell receptor beta chains follows, all from one sample in a study of cytomegalovirus exposure and HLA in healthy donors. Clones were read by immunoSEQ multiplex PCR, and TCRdb kept only the in-frame ones, dropping some. The table records some 200,000 clones, 75% to 85% of them present only once. The sequenced sample consisted of PBMCs. Receptors originate from a woman between 50 and 59 years old in good health and CMV-seronegative. Each CDR3 is given with its conserved first and last residue. A D gene is named only where the DNA matches it firmly. A row's size may be missing; if present it is once, few, many or a size class.

j_call,d_call,clone_size,v_call,cdr3_nt,cdr3_aa
TRBJ1-3,-,-,TRBV28,TGTGCCAGCAGTTTGTGGGAACAGGGAAGAAACACCATATATTTT,CASSLWEQGRNTIYF
TRBJ1-1,-,-,TRBV29-1,TGCAGCGCGGGGCGGGGATCGAACACTGAAGCTTTCTTT,CSAGRGSNTEAFF
TRBJ1-5,-,few,TRBV7-2,TGTGCCAGCAGCTTGGTCGGAGGACTTAGCAATCAGCCCCAGCATTTT,CASSLVGGLSNQPQHF
TRBJ1-3,-,-,TRBV7-8,TGTGCCAGCAGCATTAGGGGGTCTGGAAACACCATATATTTT,CASSIRGSGNTIYF
TRBJ1-2,TRBD1,-,TRBV6-1,TGTGCCAGCAGCCTCAGGGGGTCGGTCTATGGCTACACCTTC,CASSLRGSVYGYTF
TRBJ2-1,TRBD2,-,TRBV29-1,TGCAGCGCTACCGGGACTAGCGGGATCAATGAGCAGTTCTTC,CSATGTSGINEQFF
TRBJ1-4,-,-,TRBV4-3,TGCGCCAGCAGCTTGGTCCCAGGCAGTTCTGATGAAAAACTGTTTTTT,CASSLVPGSSDEKLFF
TRBJ2-7,-,-,TRBV6-1,TGTGCCAGCAGTAGACAGCTAACCTACGAGCAGTACTTC,CASSRQLTYEQYF
TRBJ2-2,TRBD2,-,TRBV6-6,TGTGCCAGCAGGATTAGGGGCAGCGGGGCCACCGGGGAGCTGTTTTTT,CASRIRGSGATGELFF
TRBJ2-2,-,-,TRBV7-2,TGTGCCAGCAGCTTAGCCCGGGGCCCCGCGGGGACCGGGGAGCTGTTTTTT,CASSLARGPAGTGELFF
TRBJ2-1,TRBD2,-,TRBV7-8,TGTGCCAGCAGCCATCCTAGCGGGGTACTCAATGAGCAGTTCTTC,CASSHPSGVLNEQFF
TRBJ1-5,-,few,TRBV6-1,TGTGCCAGCAGTGAAGCTTGGACAGTAAATCAGCCCCAGCATTTT,CASSEAWTVNQPQHF
TRBJ2-5,-,-,TRBV2,TGTGCCAGCACGATGGGGGGGACCCAGTACTTC,CASTMGGTQYF
TRBJ1-3,-,-,TRBV15,TGTGCCACCAGCAGAGATCTAGCGGGGAACACCATATATTTT,CATSRDLAGNTIYF
TRBJ2-5,-,-,TRBV9,TGTGCCAGCAGCGTAGCTCCATTGGGCGTATCTGACCAAGAGACCCAGTACTTC,CASSVAPLGVSDQETQYF
TRBJ1-1,-,-,TRBV30,TGTGCCAGGCGGGAGAACACTGAAGCTTTCTTT,CARRENTEAFF
TRBJ2-1,-,-,TRBV5-6,TGTGCCAGCAGCTTGTATAGTGAGCAGTTCTTC,CASSLYSEQFF
TRBJ2-7,TRBD2,-,TRBV9,TGTGCCAGCAGCGGAGACCGGGGGGACGAGCAGTACTTC,CASSGDRGDEQYF
TRBJ2-3,TRBD2,-,TRBV19,TGTGCCAGTTATAGCGGGACTACGGATACGCAGTATTTT,CASYSGTTDTQYF
TRBJ1-1,-,-,TRBV28,TGTGCCAGCAGTTTATCTCAGGGTCGGGCTTTCTTT,CASSLSQGRAFF
TRBJ1-4,TRBD1,once,TRBV28,TGTGCCAGCAGCTTAATGACAGGGTATGAAAAACTGTTTTTT,CASSLMTGYEKLFF
TRBJ1-2,-,-,TRBV5-4,TGTGCCAGCAGCTCGTGGAACGCCAGCGTTTATGGCTACACCTTC,CASSSWNASVYGYTF
TRBJ1-3,-,few,TRBV6-5,TGTGCCAGCAGCCTACAGGGTTCACCTGGAAACACCATATATTTT,CASSLQGSPGNTIYF
TRBJ2-3,-,few,TRBV5-6,TGTGCCAGCAGCTTTTTTGATCGGCAGGGGTCAGATACGCAGTATTTT,CASSFFDRQGSDTQYF
TRBJ2-7,-,few,TRBV6-1,TGTGCCAGCAAAACAACAGGGAGTTTACACGAGCAGTACTTC,CASKTTGSLHEQYF
TRBJ1-4,-,-,TRBV30,TGTGCCTGGATGCAGGGAGGAGGCGAAAAACTGTTTTTT,CAWMQGGGEKLFF